A selection of T cell receptor beta chains follows, all from one sample in a study of blood T cell repertoires in COVID-19. Produced via immunoSEQ multiplex PCR; TCRdb's table is partial and in-frame only. Of some 330,000 clones in the sample, over 75% were seen once. Sequencing was performed on peripheral blood. These receptors were obtained from a woman aged 50 to 65 with active or convalescent COVID-19. Both conserved end residues are part of each CDR3. Some rows have no size entry. The others give once, few or many, or a class for an expanded clone.

>NA|16|TRBV6-6
CASTESDRENNQPQHF
>NA|14|TRBV10-3
CAISESASGNEQFF
>once|15|TRBV3-1/TRBV3-2
CASRSGTSGSYEQYF
>NA|15|TRBV5-1
CASSLVLPGEGELFF
>NA|14|TRBV29-1
CSVGWQSRIYEQYF
>NA|15|TRBV7-2
CASSLAGQVGDTQYF
>NA|14|TRBV27
CASYTDSPNTEAFF
>NA|14|TRBV5-1
CASSLEGGVQPQHF
>NA|15|TRBV19
CATASRLGEYNEQFF
>NA|18|TRBV10-3
CATAPSGTVHFSTGELFF
>NA|16|TRBV19
CASSPTGGLLQETQYF
>NA|14|TRBV7-2
CASSLWGPNTEAFF
>NA|17|TRBV9
CASSSPRTGGLGGELFF
>NA|13|TRBV28
CASSVRPEDEQYF
>once|15|TRBV13
CASSTTSILSYEQYF
>NA|17|TRBV4-3
CASSPHGVTSGTETQYF
>NA|14|TRBV5-1
CASSGGQGNNEQFF
>NA|14|TRBV27
CASSWDRLNYEQYF
>NA|14|TRBV6-1
CASSERKQAYGYTF
>NA|14|TRBV7-2
CASSSGQGYYEQYF
>NA|14|TRBV5-8
CASPARESNYGYTF
>NA|15|TRBV6-5
CASSYSTQSTDTQYF
>few|18|TRBV19
CASSRGDSQPLSGNTIYF
>NA|14|TRBV9
CASSATGLAYEQYF